This T cell receptor beta chain was identified during a study of regulatory T cells in long-lasting Graves disease. Study results and limitations: In persistent patients, shared public clonotypes (around 2,500) outnumbered those in new patients (approximately 940).

The CDR3 totals 15 residues. Between the trimmed V and J ends, which lost 0 bases and 2 bases, there was a span of 10 bases. Germline V gene lookup returns CDR1 MNHEY and CDR2 SVGEGT. This clonotype has more than one count but fewer than ten. Its target is unknown. Building of the TCR beta libraries involved iRepertoire HTBI primers and Arm-PCR of CDR3 regions. TCRdb called the multiplex PCR reads again in MiXCR, with one record for every CDR3 protein. Of over 650,000 distinct CDR3 sequences listed, 30% are singletons. Time point specified: persistent/refractory GD, antithyroid drugs over 5 years with positive TRAb. The TCR library was made from RNA extracted from PBMCs.

The J gene is TRBJ2-5, the V gene TRBV6-2 or TRBV6-3; D is unclear. The sequencing here drew on peripheral blood mononuclear cells (PBMCs), taken when the disease was refractory, from a patient treated with antithyroid drugs. This clonotype was sampled from a female donor with Graves disease. For the CDR3, the DNA is TGTGCCAGCAGTTACTCCCCGACAAAACAAGAGACCCAGTACTTC. It specifies CASSYSPTKQETQYF.